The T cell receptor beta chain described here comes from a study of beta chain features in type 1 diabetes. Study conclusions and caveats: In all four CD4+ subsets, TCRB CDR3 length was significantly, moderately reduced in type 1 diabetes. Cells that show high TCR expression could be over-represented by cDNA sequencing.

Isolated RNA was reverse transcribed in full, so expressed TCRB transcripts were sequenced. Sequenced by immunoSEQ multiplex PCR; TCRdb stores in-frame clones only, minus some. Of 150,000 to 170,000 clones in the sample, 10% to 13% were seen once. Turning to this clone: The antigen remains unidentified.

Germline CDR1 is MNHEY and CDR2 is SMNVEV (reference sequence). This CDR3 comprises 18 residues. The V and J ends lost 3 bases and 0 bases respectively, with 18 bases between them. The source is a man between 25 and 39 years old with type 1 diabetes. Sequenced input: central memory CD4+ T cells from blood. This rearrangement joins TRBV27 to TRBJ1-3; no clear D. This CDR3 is CASSLLRRLRLSGNTIYF. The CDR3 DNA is TGTGCCAGCAGTTTGCTCAGGAGACTACGGCTCTCTGGAAACACCATATATTTT.